This T cell receptor beta chain was retrieved from a study of Graves' ophthalmopathy and Graves' hyperthyroidism. The germline V gene has CDR1 MGHDK and CDR2 SYGVNS. V was cut by 11 bases and J by 0 bases, with 20 bases left in between. The CDR3 sequence is 15 residues long. Moderate-to-severe activity, CAS ≥3, NOSPECS ≥4 and duration under 3 months were recorded for donors with ophthalmopathy. Clinicians diagnosed using symptoms, serum thyroxine, TRAb, thyroid ultrasound and orbital computed tomography. Sampling approximately 10 ml of fresh peripheral blood provided the PBMCs. Amplification from RNA transcripts yielded the TCR beta CDR3 regions. After a first-round RT-PCR with HTBI primers, a second-round multiplex PCR was run. A single record per CDR3 protein comes from TCRdb applying MiXCR to the multiplex PCR reads. The repertoire holds 660,000 or so distinct CDR3 sequences, with just over 40% as singletons.

The TCR was taken from an adult man with Graves' ophthalmopathy. The genes are TRBV25-1 and TRBJ2-7; D could derive from TRBD1 or TRBD2 (5 bases each). What was sequenced was peripheral blood. CDR3 DNA: TGTGCCTGGAGTGTAGTGGGACGCAGCTCCTACGAGCAGTACTTC. It translates to CAWSVVGRSSYEQYF.